What follows are 18 T cell receptor beta chains derived from one specimen sequenced in a study of CD8 T cells in ankylosing spondylitis. Via MiXCR, TCRdb re-called the 5' RACE reads, giving one row per CDR3 protein. The sample consists of more than 60,000 distinct CDR3 sequences, approximately 5.7% of them appearing once. The material sequenced was synovial fluid, either unsorted or a sorted T cell fraction (not recorded which). The source is a male donor with ankylosing spondylitis.

The chain has TRBV28 and TRBJ2-4, with TRBD2 matching 7 bases. The ends lost 8 bases at V and 1 base at J; junction bases unmatched: 5. The germline V gene has CDR1 MDHEN and CDR2 SYDVKM. This CDR3 contains 14 residues. The CDR3 region has the DNA TGTGCCAGCTCCGGGGGGTGGGCCAAAAACATTCAGTACTTC. It is translated as CASSGGWAKNIQYF.

This clonotype was observed at least ten times. The chain combines TRBV5-1 with TRBJ2-7; D is unresolved. This CDR3 has 14 amino acids. V was trimmed by 0 bases and J by 3 bases, leaving 10 bases between them. Per the germline V gene, CDR1 is SGHRS and CDR2 is YFSETQ. CDR3 residues: CASSLVLGYYEQYF. The CDR3 nucleotides read TGCGCCAGCAGCTTGGTTCTGGGTTACTACGAGCAGTACTTC.

This chain uses TRBV5-1 with TRBJ2-1, with D possibly TRBD1 on 7 matching bases. V shed 0 bases and J shed 5 bases, with 15 bases lying between them. The CDR3 loop spans 16 amino acids. Looked up from germline, CDR1 is SGHRS and CDR2 is YFSETQ. This CDR3 reads CASSLAGGQVDNEQFF. In nucleotides, the CDR3 is TGCGCCAGCAGCTTGGCAGGGGGGCAGGTAGACAATGAGCAGTTCTTC.

J is TRBJ2-2 and V is TRBV10-3; D possibly corresponds to TRBD2 (6 bases). The CDR3 consists of 16 residues. Germline V gene lookup returns CDR1 ENHRY and CDR2 SYGVKD. Trimming cost V 4 bases and J 0 bases, with 12 bases left between them. The CDR3: CAISVSGGANTGELFF. The CDR3 region has the DNA TGTGCCATCAGTGTTAGTGGCGGGGCGAACACCGGGGAGCTGTTTTTT.

The chain links TRBV11-2 to TRBJ1-5; unclear D gene. The germline V gene encodes CDR1 SGHAT and CDR2 FQNNGV. The CDR3 extends over 14 amino acids. V dropped 3 bases and J dropped 3 bases, with 9 bases sitting between them. CDR3 protein: CASSLWADNQPQHF. CDR3 DNA sequence: TGTGCCAGCAGCTTGTGGGCGGACAATCAGCCCCAGCATTTT.

This clonotype has more than one count but fewer than ten. The chain joins TRBV12-3 or TRBV12-4 to TRBJ2-7, with D possibly called TRBD1 or TRBD2 (5 bases each). V lost 5 bases to trimming and J lost 4 bases, with 18 bases between them. This CDR3 is built from 15 residues. CDR3 in amino acids: CASSTGTALGYEQYF. The CDR3, as DNA: TGTGCCAGCAGTACCGGGACGGCCCTTGGGTACGAGCAGTACTTC.

This clonotype was detected ten times or more. V is TRBV20-1 and J is TRBJ2-3; D uncertain. CDR1 is DFQATT and CDR2 is SNEGSKA in the germline V gene (reference sequence). This CDR3 region has 13 residues. V gave up 7 bases and J gave up 2 bases, with 13 bases separating them. The CDR3, as DNA: TGCAGTGAAGCAAGAACTAACACAGATACGCAGTATTTT. It specifies CSEARTNTDTQYF.

This clonotype was observed many times. The rearrangement links TRBV4-3 to TRBJ2-1; the D is unclear. From germline, CDR1 is LGHNA and CDR2 YSLEER. Trimming shortened V by 0 bases and J by 6 bases, and 9 bases separated the two germline ends. This CDR3 has 14 residues. CDR3 nucleotides: TGCGCCAGCAGCCAAGATGTACTCCTCAATGAGCAGTTCTTC. It encodes CASSQDVLLNEQFF.

A few counts support this clonotype. The chain is built from TRBV18 and TRBJ2-2; TRBD2 agrees at 7 bases. Germline CDR1 reads KGHSH; CDR2 reads LQKENI. V was clipped by 2 bases and J by 3 bases; unmatched bases: 3. The CDR3 contains 15 residues. In DNA, the CDR3 is TGTGCCAGCTCACCAAGCGGGATCGACACCGGGGAGCTGTTTTTT. Its protein is CASSPSGIDTGELFF.

This clonotype was seen a handful of times. The chain combines TRBV6-2 or TRBV6-3 with TRBJ2-7; D perhaps matches TRBD1 (7 bases). The CDR3 sequence is 14 residues long. V was clipped by 7 bases and J by 3 bases, with 16 bases between them. Germline loops: CDR1 MNHEY, CDR2 SVGEGT. CDR3 region: CASTGGQGYYEQYF. The CDR3 nucleotides are TGTGCCAGCACAGGGGGGCAGGGGTACTACGAGCAGTACTTC.

This clonotype appeared many times. J is TRBJ2-1 and V is TRBV28, with TRBD2 matching over 10 bases. The germline gives CDR1 MDHEN, CDR2 SYDVKM. CDR3 length: 17 residues. Trimming removed 7 bases from V and 6 bases from J; junction bases left unmatched: 15. The chain's CDR3 is CASTPTAIAGGSNEQFF. CDR3 in DNA: TGTGCCAGCACCCCCACGGCCATAGCGGGAGGTAGCAATGAGCAGTTCTTC.

The CDR3 region has the DNA TGTGCCAGCAGCCTTTCTCCGGACACTGAAGCTTTCTTT. This sequence encodes CASSLSPDTEAFF. This sequence joins TRBV7-8 and TRBJ1-1; the D is unclear. Between the trimmed V and J ends, which lost 5 bases and 3 bases, there was a span of 10 bases. Germline V gene data show CDR1 as SGHVS and CDR2 as FQNEAQ. This CDR3 is 13 amino acids long.

This clonotype has ten or more counts. J is TRBJ2-1 and V is TRBV29-1; no definite D call. The V gene lost 7 bases and the J gene lost 8 bases, with 21 bases spanning the gap. This CDR3 has 14 residues. Germline assignment: CDR1 SQVTM and CDR2 ANQGSEA. The CDR3 bases are TGCAGCGCCCGAGCATTCTCCGCGGTCGATGAGCAGTTCTTC. This translates into CSARAFSAVDEQFF.

This sequence joins TRBV6-1 and TRBJ1-5, with TRBD1 matching over 9 bases. In germline, CDR1 is MNHNS, CDR2 SASEGT. With V trimmed by 5 bases and J by 3 bases, 5 bases remained unmatched. The length of the CDR3 is 15 residues. CDR3 sequence (DNA): TGTGCCAGCAGTCTGGACAGGGGACCCAATCAGCCCCAGCATTTT. This sequence encodes CASSLDRGPNQPQHF.

This clonotype was seen only a few times. The rearrangement joins TRBV2 to TRBJ2-5; D is undetermined. V lost 8 bases, J lost 2 bases, and 12 bases lay in between. Looked up from germline, CDR1 is SNHLY and CDR2 is FYNNEI. This CDR3 region has 13 residues. The CDR3 loop is CASVSTEQETQYF. The CDR3 bases are TGTGCCAGCGTCTCCACTGAGCAAGAGACCCAGTACTTC.

In its sample, this clonotype was seen a few times. The V and J genes are TRBV20-1 and TRBJ2-7; 8 nucleotides agree with TRBD1. CDR3 length equals 13 residues. The V gene's germline CDR1 is DFQATT and CDR2 SNEGSKA (reference sequence). The junction had 6 bases not matched to a gene; V was cut back by 1 base and J by 7 bases. The chain's CDR3 is CSARVGRGREQYF. In nucleotides, the CDR3 is TGCAGTGCTAGAGTCGGCAGGGGGCGAGAGCAGTACTTC.

Ten or more counts support this clonotype. The CDR3 reads CSARDPGRYSPLHF. The CDR3 nucleotides are TGCAGTGCTAGAGACCCTGGACGTTATTCACCCCTCCACTTT. V gene TRBV20-1 combines with J gene TRBJ1-6; D unresolved. Trimming removed 0 bases at V and 8 bases at J, with 11 bases between. This CDR3 has 14 amino acids. CDR1 is DFQATT and CDR2 is SNEGSKA in the germline V gene (reference sequence).

This clonotype was recorded many times. This rearrangement joins TRBV7-2 to TRBJ1-5; D uncertain. V lost 5 bases, J lost 6 bases, and 14 bases lay in between. The CDR3 has 14 residues. CDR1 is SGHTA, CDR2 FQGNSA, per germline. CDR3 DNA sequence: TGTGCCAGCAGCCCCCCGACGGGGTTTCAGCCCCAGCATTTT. This sequence encodes CASSPPTGFQPQHF.